Sequencing of this T cell receptor beta chain was carried out in a study of cytomegalovirus exposure and HLA in healthy donors. Study results and caveats: The study flagged 150 to 200 TCR beta chains as cytomegalovirus-associated.

With regard to this clone: Its specificity is not known.

This CDR3 has 15 residues. Germline CDR1 and CDR2: MGHRA and YSYEKL. Trimming took 1 base from V and 2 from J, leaving 11 bases between them. PCR primers comprised 60 Vbeta and 13 Jbeta primers. Here immunoSEQ multiplex PCR was the method, and the copy in TCRdb shows in-frame clones only, minus some. The repertoire consists of about 130,000 clones, with 75% to 85% occurring once and the leading ten covering 7% to 9.5%. The chain couples TRBV4-1 to TRBJ1-2; D gene ambiguous. The sequenced sample consisted of PBMCs. The source is a young man in good health and CMV-seropositive. The CDR3 DNA reads as TGCGCCAGCAGCCAAGGGGCACAAACCAACTATGGCTACACCTTC. It is translated as CASSQGAQTNYGYTF.